This TCR beta chain originates from a study of cytomegalovirus exposure and HLA in healthy donors. Findings of the study overall: It was confirmed in vitro that a few of the CMV-associated chains were specific for CMV antigens.

This CDR3 has 14 amino acids. The germline CDR1 and CDR2 sequences are MNHEY and SMNVEV (reference sequence). V lost 7 bases and J 1 base, leaving 11 bases between the germline ends. 13 Jbeta primers and 60 Vbeta primers were used for the PCR. Study processing details: The authors later counted 65 million to 90 million unique TCR beta chains, about 11 million of them shared. Generated by immunoSEQ multiplex PCR, the TCRdb table keeps only in-frame clones and is missing some. V and J calls and clone size are those listed in that table; D and trimming were worked out from the DNA. The data contain 200,000 to 250,000 clones, about 74% of them singletons. Ten or more counts support this clone. What it recognizes is unknown.

The receptor was isolated from a woman in her 30s in good health and CMV-seronegative. V gene TRBV27 combines with J gene TRBJ1-5; no firm D call. Sample: PBMCs. CDR3 loop: CASKEVGSNQPQHF. Written as DNA, the CDR3 is TGTGCCAGCAAGGAGGTGGGGAGCAATCAGCCCCAGCATTTT.